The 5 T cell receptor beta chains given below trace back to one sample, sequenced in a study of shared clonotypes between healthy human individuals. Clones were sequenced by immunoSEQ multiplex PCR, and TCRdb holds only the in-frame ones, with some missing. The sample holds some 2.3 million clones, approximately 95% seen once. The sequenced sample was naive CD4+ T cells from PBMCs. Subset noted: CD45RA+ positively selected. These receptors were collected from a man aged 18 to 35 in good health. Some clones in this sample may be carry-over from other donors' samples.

The CDR3 sequence: CASSSLAGETGNEQFF. In DNA, the CDR3 is TGCGCCAGCAGCTCACTAGCGGGAGAGACGGGTAATGAGCAGTTCTTC. The chain carries TRBV5-1 and TRBJ2-1; TRBD2 matches 11 bases. V trimming: 3 bases; J trimming: 7 bases; junction bases outside the gene matches: 9. The CDR3 covers 16 residues. CDR1 and CDR2 (germline): SGHRS, YFSETQ.

The CDR3 nucleotides read TGTGCCACGGCCCCTCAGGGGACCTACAATGAGCAGTTCTTC. As protein: CATAPQGTYNEQFF. The chain is built from TRBV15 and TRBJ2-1; D is possibly TRBD1 (6 bases). The CDR3 spans 14 residues. Trimming took off 9 bases at V and 2 bases at J, with 14 bases between the two ends. CDR1 and CDR2 (germline): LNHNV, YYDKDF (reference sequence).

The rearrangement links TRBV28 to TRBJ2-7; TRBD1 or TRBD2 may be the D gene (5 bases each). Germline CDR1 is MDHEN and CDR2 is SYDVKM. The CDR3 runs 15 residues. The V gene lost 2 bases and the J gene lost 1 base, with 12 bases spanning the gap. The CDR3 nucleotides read TGTGCCAGCAGTTTACTCCGGGGCAGTTCCTACGAGCAGTACTTC. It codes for CASSLLRGSSYEQYF.

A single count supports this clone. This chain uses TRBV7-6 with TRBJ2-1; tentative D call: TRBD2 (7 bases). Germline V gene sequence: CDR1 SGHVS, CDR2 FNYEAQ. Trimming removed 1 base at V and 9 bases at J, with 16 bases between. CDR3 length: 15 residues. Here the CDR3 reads CASSLETGGRGEQFF. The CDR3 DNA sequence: TGTGCCAGCAGCTTAGAGACGGGGGGCCGAGGTGAGCAGTTCTTC.

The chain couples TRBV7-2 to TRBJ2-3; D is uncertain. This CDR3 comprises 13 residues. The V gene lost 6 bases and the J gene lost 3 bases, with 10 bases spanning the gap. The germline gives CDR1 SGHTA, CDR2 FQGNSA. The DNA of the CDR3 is TGTGCCAGCAGGATCTCGGGTACAGATACGCAGTATTTT. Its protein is CASRISGTDTQYF.